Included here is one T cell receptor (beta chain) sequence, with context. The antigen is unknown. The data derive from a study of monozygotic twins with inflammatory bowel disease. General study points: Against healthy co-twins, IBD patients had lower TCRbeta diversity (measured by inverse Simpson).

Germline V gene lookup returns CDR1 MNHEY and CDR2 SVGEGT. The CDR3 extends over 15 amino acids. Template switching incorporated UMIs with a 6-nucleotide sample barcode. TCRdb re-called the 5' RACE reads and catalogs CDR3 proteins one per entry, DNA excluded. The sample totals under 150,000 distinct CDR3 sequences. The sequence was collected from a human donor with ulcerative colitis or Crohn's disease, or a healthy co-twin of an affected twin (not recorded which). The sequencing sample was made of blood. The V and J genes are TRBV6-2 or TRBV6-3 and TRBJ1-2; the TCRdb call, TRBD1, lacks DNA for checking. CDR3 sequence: CASSPLGRTGYGYTF.